This T cell receptor beta chain was documented in a study of tissue T cells after allogeneic stem cell transplantation. The study's findings and limits: Only a limited share of tissue TCRs appeared in blood or spleen. Shared clones across patients were few; motif clustering revealed tissue-specific shared signatures.

V was cut by 3 bases and J by 4 bases, with 12 bases left in between. CDR3 length: 14 residues. Germline V gives CDR1 KGHSH, CDR2 LQKENI. This clone is large by share. As yet, its antigen is unknown. Libraries were prepared by immunoSEQ multiplex PCR; TCRdb keeps only in-frame clonotypes and omits some of them. The sample has approximately 550 clones; nearly 60% are singletons. The sample in question was spleen tissue, obtained at autopsy. The TCR sequence derives from a female patient aged 35 to 69 with steroid-refractory graft-versus-host disease after an allogeneic stem cell transplant. A share of the T cells may be of graft donor origin. The V gene is TRBV18, the J gene TRBJ1-2; no firm D call. The DNA of the CDR3 is TGTGCCAGCTCACCTAACAGCCTTTCCTATGGCTACACCTTC. Translating gives CASSPNSLSYGYTF.